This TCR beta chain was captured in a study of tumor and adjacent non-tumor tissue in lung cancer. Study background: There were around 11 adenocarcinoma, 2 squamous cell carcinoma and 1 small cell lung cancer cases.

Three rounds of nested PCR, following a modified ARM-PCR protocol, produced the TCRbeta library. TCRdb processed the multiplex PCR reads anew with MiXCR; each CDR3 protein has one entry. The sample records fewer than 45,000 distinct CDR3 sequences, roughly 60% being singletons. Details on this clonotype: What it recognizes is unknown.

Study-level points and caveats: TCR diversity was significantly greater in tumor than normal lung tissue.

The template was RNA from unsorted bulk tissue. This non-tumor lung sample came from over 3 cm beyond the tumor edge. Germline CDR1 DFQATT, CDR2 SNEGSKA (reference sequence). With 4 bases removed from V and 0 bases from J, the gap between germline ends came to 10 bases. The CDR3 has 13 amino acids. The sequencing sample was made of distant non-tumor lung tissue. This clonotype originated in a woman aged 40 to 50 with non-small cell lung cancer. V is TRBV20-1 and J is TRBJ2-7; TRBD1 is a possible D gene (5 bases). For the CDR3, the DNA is TGCAGTGCTACGGACATGTCCTCCTACGAGCAGTACTTC. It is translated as CSATDMSSYEQYF.